The rows below give T cell receptor beta chains drawn from one sample of a study of neurological immune-mediated disorders. TCRdb used MiXCR to reprocess the 5' RACE reads, holding one entry per CDR3 protein. The sample contains 46,000 or so distinct CDR3 sequences, 4.5% of which appear only once. Sequenced material: PBMCs. The receptors originated from a woman aged 55-69 years with multiple sclerosis. Each CDR3 is given with its conserved first and last residue. D genes are given only for firm matches. Some rows have no size entry. The others give once, few or many, or a class for an expanded clone.

V	D	J	size	CDR3	DNA
TRBV12-3/TRBV12-4	NA	TRBJ2-1	few	CASSFQLDEQFF	TGTGCCAGCAGTTTCCAGTTGGATGAGCAGTTCTTC
TRBV3-1	NA	TRBJ1-1	few	CASSQDRGATEAFF	TGTGCCAGCAGCCAAGACCGCGGGGCCACTGAAGCTTTCTTT
TRBV25-1	NA	TRBJ2-7	many	CASSGLDRSSYEQYF	TGTGCCAGCAGTGGGCTAGACAGGTCCTCCTACGAGCAGTACTTC
TRBV20-1	NA	TRBJ2-2	many	CSAREGQKVGELFF	TGCAGTGCTAGGGAGGGACAGAAGGTCGGGGAGCTGTTTTTT
TRBV7-2	NA	TRBJ2-5	NA	CASSLEGGPWETQYF	TGTGCCAGCAGCTTAGAAGGAGGGCCCTGGGAGACCCAGTACTTC
TRBV7-3	NA	TRBJ2-7	many	CASSEGRSYEQYF	TGTGCCAGCAGCGAGGGACGGAGCTACGAGCAGTACTTC
TRBV7-9	TRBD1	TRBJ2-1	NA	CASNRGLYNEQFF	TGTGCCAGTAACAGGGGGCTCTACAATGAGCAGTTCTTC
TRBV9	NA	TRBJ1-2	many	CASSVYRDRPNYGYTF	TGTGCCAGCAGCGTCTACAGGGATCGACCTAACTATGGCTACACCTTC
TRBV7-2	TRBD1	TRBJ1-2	many	CASSLERGRGYGYTF	TGTGCCAGCAGCTTAGAAAGGGGGCGCGGATATGGCTACACCTTC
TRBV29-1	NA	TRBJ2-5	many	CSVDIQTVPYF	TGCAGCGTTGATATCCAAACGGTCCCGTACTTC
TRBV5-1	TRBD2	TRBJ2-1	many	CASSPRLADSGEQFF	TGCGCCAGCAGCCCCAGACTAGCGGACTCTGGTGAGCAGTTCTTC
TRBV27	NA	TRBJ2-3	NA	CASRPDRTSTDTQYF	TGTGCCAGCAGACCCGACAGGACTAGCACAGATACGCAGTATTTT
TRBV9	NA	TRBJ1-1	many	CASSVHMNTEAFF	TGTGCCAGCAGCGTACATATGAACACTGAAGCTTTCTTT
TRBV10-3	NA	TRBJ2-3	many	CAINRADTQYF	TGTGCCATCAACAGGGCTGATACGCAGTATTTT
TRBV7-7	NA	TRBJ2-7	many	CASSLAQGNEQYF	TGTGCTAGCAGCTTAGCGCAAGGGAACGAGCAGTACTTC
TRBV7-2	TRBD1	TRBJ2-1	NA	CASSLAGGWGEQFF	TGTGCCAGCAGCTTGGCAGGGGGCTGGGGTGAGCAGTTCTTC
TRBV7-2	NA	TRBJ1-3	few	CASSRGRGKTIYF	TGTGCCAGCAGCAGGGGACGTGGAAAAACCATATATTTT
TRBV10-3	TRBD1	TRBJ2-3	few	CAISQGAGTDTQYF	TGTGCCATCAGTCAGGGGGCCGGCACAGATACGCAGTATTTT
TRBV6-2/TRBV6-3	NA	TRBJ2-7	many	CASSYPDGSSYEQYF	TGTGCCAGCAGTTACCCGGACGGGAGCTCCTACGAGCAGTACTTC
TRBV4-3	NA	TRBJ2-4	many	CASSQDGVAKNIQYF	TGCGCCAGCAGCCAAGATGGGGTGGCCAAAAACATTCAGTACTTC
TRBV3-1	NA	TRBJ2-3	many	CASSQRAEGTDTQYF	TGTGCCAGCAGCCAACGAGCGGAGGGCACAGATACGCAGTATTTT
TRBV25-1	NA	TRBJ1-6	NA	CASRGTFDSPLNF	TGTGCCAGCAGAGGGACATTCGATTCACCCCTCAACTTT
TRBV7-8	TRBD1	TRBJ2-1	many	CASSPTGTGINEQFF	TGTGCCAGCAGCCCCACCGGGACAGGGATAAATGAGCAGTTCTTC
TRBV9	TRBD2	TRBJ2-3	many	CASSVLSGRDTQYF	TGTGCCAGCAGCGTCCTTAGCGGGAGAGATACGCAGTATTTT
TRBV3-1	NA	TRBJ2-2	few	CASSQMYHTNTGELFF	TGTGCCAGCAGCCAAATGTACCACACGAACACCGGGGAGCTGTTTTTT
TRBV18	NA	TRBJ2-2	few	CASREGFGELFF	TGTGCCAGCCGCGAGGGTTTCGGGGAGCTGTTTTTT
TRBV29-1	NA	TRBJ1-2	many	CSDPTPLPDHGYTF	TGCAGCGATCCCACCCCACTTCCAGACCATGGCTACACCTTC
TRBV19	TRBD1	TRBJ2-1	NA	CASSLQGERYNEQFF	TGTGCCAGTAGTTTACAGGGGGAGAGGTACAATGAGCAGTTCTTC
TRBV7-2	NA	TRBJ2-5	many	CASSFQETQYF	TGTGCCAGCAGCTTCCAAGAGACCCAGTACTTC
TRBV10-3	TRBD1	TRBJ2-7	many	CAISEIRGHLEQYF	TGTGCCATCAGTGAGATTAGGGGGCATTTGGAGCAGTACTTC
TRBV4-3	TRBD2	TRBJ2-1	many	CASSQYGGAYNEQFF	TGCGCCAGCAGCCAATACGGGGGGGCGTACAATGAGCAGTTCTTC
TRBV4-1	TRBD1	TRBJ2-7	many	CASSQGRDPGQLYEQYF	TGCGCCAGCAGCCAAGGCAGGGATCCGGGACAGCTCTACGAGCAGTACTTC
TRBV7-3	TRBD2	TRBJ2-7	few	CASSFSPGIAGEQYF	TGTGCCAGCAGCTTCTCCCCGGGAATAGCGGGGGAGCAGTACTTC
TRBV5-8	TRBD1	TRBJ2-5	many	CASSLAKGAGETQYF	TGTGCCAGCAGCTTGGCCAAGGGGGCAGGGGAGACCCAGTACTTC
TRBV9	NA	TRBJ2-7	many	CASSVGGTYYYEQYF	TGTGCCAGCAGCGTAGGAGGGACTTACTACTACGAGCAGTACTTC
TRBV4-3	NA	TRBJ1-4	many	CASSLYYSGNEKLFF	TGCGCCAGCAGCCTCTACTATTCGGGGAATGAAAAACTGTTTTTT
TRBV15	NA	TRBJ1-2	many	CATSRAGPYYGYTF	TGTGCCACCAGCAGAGCGGGGCCCTACTATGGCTACACCTTC
TRBV15	NA	TRBJ1-5	NA	CATSRGQGLGNQPQHF	TGTGCCACCAGCAGGGGGCAGGGGCTAGGCAATCAGCCCCAGCATTTT
TRBV20-1	TRBD1	TRBJ2-7	many	CSATGGVDEQYF	TGCAGTGCTACAGGGGGAGTCGACGAGCAGTACTTC
TRBV6-5	NA	TRBJ1-1	NA	CASSPLRGDTEAFF	TGTGCCAGCAGCCCCCTCCGCGGGGACACTGAAGCTTTCTTT
TRBV11-2	TRBD2	TRBJ2-1	many	CASSFLGLAGVDNEQFF	TGTGCCAGCAGCTTCCTCGGACTAGCGGGAGTAGATAATGAGCAGTTCTTC
TRBV10-3	NA	TRBJ1-1	NA	CATGGGSFNTEAFF	TGTGCCACCGGGGGTGGCAGCTTCAACACTGAAGCTTTCTTT
TRBV18	NA	TRBJ1-1	many	CASSPLGSTEAFF	TGTGCCAGCTCACCACTAGGGTCCACTGAAGCTTTCTTT
TRBV24-1	TRBD2	TRBJ2-3	many	CATSASGMAADTQYF	TGTGCCACCAGTGCAAGCGGGATGGCTGCAGATACGCAGTATTTT
TRBV7-9	TRBD2	TRBJ2-3	few	CASRHRLAPTDTQYF	TGTGCCAGCAGACACCGACTAGCACCCACAGATACGCAGTATTTT
TRBV29-1	TRBD2	TRBJ2-2	many	CSVGLAGETGELFF	TGCAGCGTCGGACTAGCGGGAGAAACCGGGGAGCTGTTTTTT
TRBV7-2	NA	TRBJ2-1	NA	CASSQARLSQEQFF	TGTGCCAGCAGCCAAGCTAGATTATCGCAGGAGCAGTTCTTC